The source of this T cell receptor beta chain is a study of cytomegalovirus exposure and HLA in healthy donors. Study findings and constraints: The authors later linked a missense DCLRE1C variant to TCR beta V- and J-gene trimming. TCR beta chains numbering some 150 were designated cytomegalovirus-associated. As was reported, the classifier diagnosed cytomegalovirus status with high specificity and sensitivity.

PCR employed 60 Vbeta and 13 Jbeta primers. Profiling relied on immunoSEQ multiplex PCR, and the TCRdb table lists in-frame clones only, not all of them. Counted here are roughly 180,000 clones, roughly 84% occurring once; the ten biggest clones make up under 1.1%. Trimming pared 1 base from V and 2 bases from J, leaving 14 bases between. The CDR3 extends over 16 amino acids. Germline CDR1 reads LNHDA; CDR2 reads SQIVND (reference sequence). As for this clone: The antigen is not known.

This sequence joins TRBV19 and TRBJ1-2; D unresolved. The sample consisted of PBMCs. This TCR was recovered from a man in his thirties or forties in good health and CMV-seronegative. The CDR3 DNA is TGTGCCAGTAGTATAGTTCGGCCGGGAGGGAACTATGGCTACACCTTC. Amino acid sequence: CASSIVRPGGNYGYTF. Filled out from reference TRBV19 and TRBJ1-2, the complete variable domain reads DGGITQSPKYLFRKEGQNVTLSCEQNLNHDAMYWYRQDPGQGLRLIYYSQIVNDFQKGDIAEGYSVSREKKESFPLTVTSAQKNPTAFYLCASSIVRPGGNYGYTFGSGTRLTVV.